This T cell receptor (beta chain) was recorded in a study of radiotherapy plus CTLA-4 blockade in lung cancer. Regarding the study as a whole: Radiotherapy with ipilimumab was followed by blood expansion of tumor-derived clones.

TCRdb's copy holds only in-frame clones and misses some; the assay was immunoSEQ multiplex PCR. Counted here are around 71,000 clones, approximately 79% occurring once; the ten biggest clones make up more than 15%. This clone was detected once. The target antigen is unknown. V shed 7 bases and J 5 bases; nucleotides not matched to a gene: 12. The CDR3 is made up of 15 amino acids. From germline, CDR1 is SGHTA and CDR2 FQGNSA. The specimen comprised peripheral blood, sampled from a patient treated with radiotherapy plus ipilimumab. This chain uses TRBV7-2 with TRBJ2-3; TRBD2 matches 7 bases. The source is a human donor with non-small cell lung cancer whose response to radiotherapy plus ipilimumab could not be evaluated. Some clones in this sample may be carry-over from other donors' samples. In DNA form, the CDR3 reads TGTGCCAGCACCCAAGGGCGGCGCGGGGGAGATACGCAGTATTTT. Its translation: CASTQGRRGGDTQYF.